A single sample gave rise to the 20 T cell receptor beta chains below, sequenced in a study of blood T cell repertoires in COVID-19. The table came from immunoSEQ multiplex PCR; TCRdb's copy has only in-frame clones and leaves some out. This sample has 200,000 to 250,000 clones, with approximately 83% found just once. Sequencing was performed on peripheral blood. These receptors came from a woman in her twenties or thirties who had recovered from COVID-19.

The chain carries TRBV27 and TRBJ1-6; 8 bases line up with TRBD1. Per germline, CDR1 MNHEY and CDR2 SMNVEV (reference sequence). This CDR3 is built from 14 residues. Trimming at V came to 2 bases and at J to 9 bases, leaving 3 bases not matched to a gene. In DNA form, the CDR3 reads TGTGCCAGCAGTTTAGACAGGGGAAGTTCACCCCTCCACTTT. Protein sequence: CASSLDRGSSPLHF.

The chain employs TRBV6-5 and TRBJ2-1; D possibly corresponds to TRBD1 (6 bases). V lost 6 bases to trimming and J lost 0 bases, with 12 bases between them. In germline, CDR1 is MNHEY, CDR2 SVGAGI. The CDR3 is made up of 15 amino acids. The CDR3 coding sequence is TGTGCCAGCAGCATCACAGGGAGCTCCTACAATGAGCAGTTCTTC. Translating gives CASSITGSSYNEQFF.

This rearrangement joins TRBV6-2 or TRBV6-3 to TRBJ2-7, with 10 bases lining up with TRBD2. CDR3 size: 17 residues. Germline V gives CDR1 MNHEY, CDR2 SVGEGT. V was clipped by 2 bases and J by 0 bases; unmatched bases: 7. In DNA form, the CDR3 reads TGTGCCAGCAGTTACCCTAGCGGGGGCCCCAGCTCCTACGAGCAGTACTTC. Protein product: CASSYPSGGPSSYEQYF.

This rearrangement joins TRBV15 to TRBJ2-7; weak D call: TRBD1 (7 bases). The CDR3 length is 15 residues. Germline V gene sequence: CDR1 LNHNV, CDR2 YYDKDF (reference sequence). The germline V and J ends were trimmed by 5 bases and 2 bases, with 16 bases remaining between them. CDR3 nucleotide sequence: TGTGCCACCAGCCGAGGGGGCGGGGTAACCTACGAGCAGTACTTC. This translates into CATSRGGGVTYEQYF.

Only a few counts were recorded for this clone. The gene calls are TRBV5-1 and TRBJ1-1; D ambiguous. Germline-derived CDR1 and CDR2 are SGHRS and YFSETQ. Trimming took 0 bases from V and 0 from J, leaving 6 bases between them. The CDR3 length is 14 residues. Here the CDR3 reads CASSLGPLNTEAFF. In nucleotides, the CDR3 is TGCGCCAGCAGCTTGGGGCCGTTGAACACTGAAGCTTTCTTT.

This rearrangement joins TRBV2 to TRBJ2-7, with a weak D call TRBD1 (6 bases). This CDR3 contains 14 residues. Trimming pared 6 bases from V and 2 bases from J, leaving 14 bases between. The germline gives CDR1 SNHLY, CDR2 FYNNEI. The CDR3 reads CASRYLTGPYEQYF. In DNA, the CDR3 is TGTGCCAGCAGGTACCTGACAGGACCCTACGAGCAGTACTTC.

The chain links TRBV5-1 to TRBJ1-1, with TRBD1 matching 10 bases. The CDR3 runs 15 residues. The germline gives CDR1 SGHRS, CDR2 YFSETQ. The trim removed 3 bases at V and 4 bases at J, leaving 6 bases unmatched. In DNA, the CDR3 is TGCGCCAGCAGCTCCGACAGGGGGCCGGTCACTGAAGCTTTCTTT. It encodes CASSSDRGPVTEAFF.

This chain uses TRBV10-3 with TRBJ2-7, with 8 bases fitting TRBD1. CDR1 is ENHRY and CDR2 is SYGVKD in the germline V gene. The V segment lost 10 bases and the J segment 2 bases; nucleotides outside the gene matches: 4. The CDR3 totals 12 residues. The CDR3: CASRTGTYEQYF. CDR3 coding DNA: TGTGCCAGCCGGACAGGGACCTACGAGCAGTACTTC.

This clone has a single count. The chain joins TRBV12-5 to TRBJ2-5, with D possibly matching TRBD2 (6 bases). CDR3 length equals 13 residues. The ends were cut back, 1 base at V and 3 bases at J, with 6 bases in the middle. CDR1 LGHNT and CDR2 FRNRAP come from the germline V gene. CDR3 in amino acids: CASGLGGEETQYF. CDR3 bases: TGTGCTAGTGGTTTGGGGGGGGAAGAGACCCAGTACTTC.

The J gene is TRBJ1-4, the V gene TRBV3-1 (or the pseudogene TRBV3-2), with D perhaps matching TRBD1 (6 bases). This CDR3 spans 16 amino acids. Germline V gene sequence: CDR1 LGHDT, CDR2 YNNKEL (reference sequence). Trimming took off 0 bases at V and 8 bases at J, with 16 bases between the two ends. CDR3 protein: CASSQDLAETGEKLFF. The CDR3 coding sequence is TGTGCCAGCAGCCAAGATCTCGCTGAGACAGGAGAAAAACTGTTTTTT.

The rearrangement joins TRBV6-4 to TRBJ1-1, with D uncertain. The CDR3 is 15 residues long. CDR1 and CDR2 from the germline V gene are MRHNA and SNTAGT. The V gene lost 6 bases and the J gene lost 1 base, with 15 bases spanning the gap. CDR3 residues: CASRVTGLGNTEAFF. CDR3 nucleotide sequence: TGTGCCAGCAGGGTGACGGGGTTAGGGAACACTGAAGCTTTCTTT.

The CDR3 bases are TGTGCCAGCAGCTTGTTGGGGACAGGGTTCGGCTACACCTTC. It is translated as CASSLLGTGFGYTF. The rearrangement joins TRBV5-5 to TRBJ1-2; 9 nucleotides line up with TRBD1. J gave up 8 bases and V 1 base, and 6 bases lay outside the gene matches. Germline CDR1 and CDR2: SGHKS and YYEKEE (reference sequence). The CDR3 length is 14 residues.

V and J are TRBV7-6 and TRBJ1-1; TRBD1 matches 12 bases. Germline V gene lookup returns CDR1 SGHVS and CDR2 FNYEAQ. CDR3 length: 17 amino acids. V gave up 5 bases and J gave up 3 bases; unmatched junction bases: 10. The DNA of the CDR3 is TGTGCCAGCAGCCGACCGGGACAGGGGGCAAGGGACACTGAAGCTTTCTTT. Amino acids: CASSRPGQGARDTEAFF. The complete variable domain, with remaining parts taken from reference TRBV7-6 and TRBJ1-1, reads GAGVSQSPRYKVTKRGQDVALRCDPISGHVSLYWYRQALGQGPEFLTYFNYEAQQDKSGLPNDRFSAERPEGSISTLTIQRTEQRDSAMYRCASSRPGQGARDTEAFFGQGTRLTVV.

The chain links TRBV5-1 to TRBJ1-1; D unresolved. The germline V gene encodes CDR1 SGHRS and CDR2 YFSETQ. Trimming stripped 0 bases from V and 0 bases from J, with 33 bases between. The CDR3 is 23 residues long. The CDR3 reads CASSLANPDFQAGWGGLNTEAFF. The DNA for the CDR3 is TGCGCCAGCAGCTTGGCCAATCCCGACTTCCAGGCGGGGTGGGGAGGGCTGAACACTGAAGCTTTCTTT.

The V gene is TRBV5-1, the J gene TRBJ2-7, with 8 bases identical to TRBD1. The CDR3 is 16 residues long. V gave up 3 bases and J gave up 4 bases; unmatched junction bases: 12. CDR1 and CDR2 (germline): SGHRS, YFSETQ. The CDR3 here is CASSSTGETFLYEQYF. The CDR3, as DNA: TGCGCCAGCAGCTCGACAGGGGAAACTTTTTTATACGAGCAGTACTTC. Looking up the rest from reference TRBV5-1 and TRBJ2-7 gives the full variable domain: KAGVTQTPRYLIKTRGQQVTLSCSPISGHRSVSWYQQTPGQGLQFLFEYFSETQRNKGNFPGRFSGRQFSNSRSEMNVSTLELGDSALYLCASSSTGETFLYEQYFGPGTRLTVT.

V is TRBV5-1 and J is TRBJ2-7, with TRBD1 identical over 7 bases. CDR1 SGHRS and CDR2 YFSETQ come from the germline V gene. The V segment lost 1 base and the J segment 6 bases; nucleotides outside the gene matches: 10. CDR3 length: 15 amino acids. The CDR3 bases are TGCGCCAGCAGCTTGTGGGACAGACTCCTTGGCGAGCAGTACTTC. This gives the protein CASSLWDRLLGEQYF.

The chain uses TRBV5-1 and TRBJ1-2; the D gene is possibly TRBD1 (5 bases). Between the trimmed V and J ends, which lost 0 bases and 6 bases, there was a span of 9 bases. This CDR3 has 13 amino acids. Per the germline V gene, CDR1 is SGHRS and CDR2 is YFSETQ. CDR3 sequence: CASSLVEGHGYTF. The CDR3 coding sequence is TGCGCCAGCAGCTTGGTGGAGGGACATGGCTACACCTTC.

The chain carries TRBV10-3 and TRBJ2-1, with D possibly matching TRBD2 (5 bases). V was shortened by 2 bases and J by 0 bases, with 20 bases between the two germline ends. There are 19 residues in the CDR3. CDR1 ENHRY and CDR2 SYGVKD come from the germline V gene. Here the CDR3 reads CAISEKEQTRGSSYNEQFF. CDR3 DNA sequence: TGTGCCATCAGTGAGAAGGAGCAAACCCGAGGGAGCTCCTACAATGAGCAGTTCTTC.

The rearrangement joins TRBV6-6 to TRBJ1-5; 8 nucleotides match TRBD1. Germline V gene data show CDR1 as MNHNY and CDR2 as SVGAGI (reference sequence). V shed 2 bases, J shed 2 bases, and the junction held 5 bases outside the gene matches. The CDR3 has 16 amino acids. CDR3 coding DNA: TGTGCCAGCAGTTACGAGACAGGGGTAGGCAATCAGCCCCAGCATTTT. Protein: CASSYETGVGNQPQHF.

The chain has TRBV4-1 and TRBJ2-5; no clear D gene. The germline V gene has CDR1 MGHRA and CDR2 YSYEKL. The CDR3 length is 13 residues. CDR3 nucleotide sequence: TGCCCCCGATGGGCGTTGGGTCAGGAGACCCAGTACTTC. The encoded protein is CPRWALGQETQYF.